This TCR beta chain was sequenced for a study of Graves' ophthalmopathy and Graves' hyperthyroidism. The sequenced template was RNA, covering the TCR beta CDR3 region. RT-PCR was first run with HTBI primers, then multiplex PCR in a second round. TCRdb independently ran MiXCR on the multiplex PCR reads; one entry per CDR3 protein. Of about 590,000 distinct CDR3 sequences listed, under 45% were seen once; the top ten hold about 4%. CDR1 is WSHSY and CDR2 is SAAADI in the germline V gene. J gave up 16 bases and V 2 bases, and 11 bases lay outside the gene matches. This CDR3 has 14 residues. The chain is built from TRBV10-2 and TRBJ2-1; 10 bases agree with TRBD1. Sequenced input: peripheral blood or thyroid tissue (not recorded which). The clonotype was recovered from an adult man with Graves' hyperthyroidism. CDR3 in amino acids: CASSEGRDGTGEFF. DNA for the CDR3: TGCGCCAGCAGTGAGGGGCGTGACGGGACAGGGGAATTCTTC.